The sample holds a few counts of the clone carrying this T cell receptor beta chain. Antigen unknown. The V gene's germline CDR1 is SEHNR and CDR2 FQNEAQ (reference sequence). The trim removed 3 bases at V and 0 bases at J, leaving 15 bases unmatched. This CDR3 is built from 20 residues. These data come from a study of post-analysis software for immune sequencing data. The library was made from cDNA and included unique molecular identifiers. TCRdb reprocessed the PCR reads via MiXCR and lists one record per CDR3 protein. The sample consists of fewer than 850,000 distinct CDR3 sequences, approximately 30% of them appearing once. Study-level findings and limits: There were four or five TRBV segments more frequent in patients than controls, and TRBV5-6, TRBV5-1 and TRBV20-1 were among them.

Specimen: blood. The TCR sequence derives from a girl between 5 and 17 years old with multiple sclerosis. The chain has TRBV7-9 and TRBJ2-1; 9 bases fit TRBD1. The CDR3 reads CASSFPDRGITVGSYNEQFF. The CDR3 DNA reads TGTGCCAGCAGCTTTCCTGACAGGGGGATAACAGTGGGCTCCTACAATGAGCAGTTCTTC.